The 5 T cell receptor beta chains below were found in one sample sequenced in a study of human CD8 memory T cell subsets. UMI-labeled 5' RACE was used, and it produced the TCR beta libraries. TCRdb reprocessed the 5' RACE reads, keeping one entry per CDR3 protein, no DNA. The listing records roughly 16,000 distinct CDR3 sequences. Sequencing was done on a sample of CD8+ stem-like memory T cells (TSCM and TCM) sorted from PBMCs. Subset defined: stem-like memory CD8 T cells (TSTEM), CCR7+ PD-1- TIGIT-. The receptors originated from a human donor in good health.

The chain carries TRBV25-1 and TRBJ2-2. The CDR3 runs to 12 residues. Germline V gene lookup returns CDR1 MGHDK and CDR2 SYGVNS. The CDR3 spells CASSYRTGELFF.

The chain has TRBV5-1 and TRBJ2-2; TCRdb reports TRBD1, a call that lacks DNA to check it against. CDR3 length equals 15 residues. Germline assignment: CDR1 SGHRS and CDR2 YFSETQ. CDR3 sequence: CASSFEGRTTGELFF.

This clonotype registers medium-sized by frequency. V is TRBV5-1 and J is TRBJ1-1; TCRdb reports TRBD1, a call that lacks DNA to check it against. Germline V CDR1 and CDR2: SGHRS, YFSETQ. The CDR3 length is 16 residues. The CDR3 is CASSWRAGAMNTEAFF. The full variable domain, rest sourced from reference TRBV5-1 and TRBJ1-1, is KAGVTQTPRYLIKTRGQQVTLSCSPISGHRSVSWYQQTPGQGLQFLFEYFSETQRNKGNFPGRFSGRQFSNSRSEMNVSTLELGDSALYLCASSWRAGAMNTEAFFGQGTRLTVV.

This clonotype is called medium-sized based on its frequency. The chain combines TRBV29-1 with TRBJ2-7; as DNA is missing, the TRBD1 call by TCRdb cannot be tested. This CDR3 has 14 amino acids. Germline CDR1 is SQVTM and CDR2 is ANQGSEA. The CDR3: CSVDSGRELDEQYF.

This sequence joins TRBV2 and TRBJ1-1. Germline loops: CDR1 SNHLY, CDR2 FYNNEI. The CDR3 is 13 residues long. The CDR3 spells CARSPDPNTEAFF.